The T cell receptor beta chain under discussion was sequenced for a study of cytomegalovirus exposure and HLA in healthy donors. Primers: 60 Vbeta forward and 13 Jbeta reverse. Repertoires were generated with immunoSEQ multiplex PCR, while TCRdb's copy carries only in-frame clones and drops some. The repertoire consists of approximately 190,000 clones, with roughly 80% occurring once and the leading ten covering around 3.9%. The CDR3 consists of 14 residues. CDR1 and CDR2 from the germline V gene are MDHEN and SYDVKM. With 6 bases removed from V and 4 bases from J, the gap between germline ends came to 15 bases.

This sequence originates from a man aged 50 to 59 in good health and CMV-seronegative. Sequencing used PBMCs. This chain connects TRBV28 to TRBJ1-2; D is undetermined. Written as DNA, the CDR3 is TGTGCCAGCAGCCTAATTACAGTGTTCTATGGCTACACCTTC. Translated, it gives CASSLITVFYGYTF.